Included here is one T cell receptor beta chain sequence, with context. PCR employed 60 Vbeta and 13 Jbeta primers. Generated by immunoSEQ multiplex PCR, the TCRdb table keeps only in-frame clones and is missing some. The sample lists around 55,000 clones, 55% to 85% seen once, with about 35% in the top ten. There are 17 residues in the CDR3. The J segment lost 3 bases and the V segment lost 0 bases, leaving 8 bases of the junction unmatched. Germline assignment: CDR1 SGDLS and CDR2 YYNGEE. This entry belongs to a study of cytomegalovirus exposure and HLA in healthy donors. V usage is TRBV9 and J usage is TRBJ2-7; 11 positions match TRBD1. The sample taken for sequencing was PBMCs. The source is a middle-aged man in good health and CMV-seropositive. The CDR3 sequence: CASSVAADRGRGYEQYF. CDR3 nucleotide sequence: TGTGCCAGCAGCGTAGCTGCGGACAGGGGGCGCGGCTACGAGCAGTACTTC.